These T cell receptor beta chains were read from a single sample in a study of glioma-infiltrating T cells. From the multiplex PCR reads, TCRdb called clonotypes with MiXCR, one entry per CDR3 protein. Found here are 90,000 to 100,000 distinct CDR3 sequences, around 40% of them singletons; the top ten hold about two fifths. Sequencing was carried out using glioma tissue, nonneoplastic brain tissue, or PBMCs (not recorded which). Receptors originate from a human donor with low-grade glioma or glioblastoma, undergoing nonglioma brain surgery, or in good health (not recorded which). Each CDR3 is given without its conserved first and last residue. Size values are once, few and many counts, or a class for expanded clones, and some rows have none.

size: many
J: TRBJ2-2
V: TRBV29-1
CDR3: SVGTGHTGELF

size: many
J: TRBJ1-3
V: TRBV4-2
CDR3: ASSSRGNGNTIY

size: many
J: TRBJ1-5
V: TRBV28
CDR3: ASRPDRGLYQPQH

size: many
J: TRBJ2-7
V: TRBV20-1
CDR3: SAPATDSFYEQY

size: NA
J: TRBJ1-1
V: TRBV9
CDR3: ASSVTQGPAEAF

size: NA
J: TRBJ2-3
V: TRBV29-1
CDR3: SAVLAGSTDTQY

size: NA
J: TRBJ2-1
V: TRBV27
CDR3: ASSSLGAGVDEQF

size: many
J: TRBJ1-1
V: TRBV29-1
CDR3: SVEDQRLTGLITNTEAF

size: many
J: TRBJ2-1
V: TRBV3-1
CDR3: ASSQKGVGSYNEQF

size: NA
J: TRBJ2-3
V: TRBV7-9
CDR3: ASGPEGRTPDTQC

size: many
J: TRBJ1-5
V: TRBV6-1
CDR3: ASSALNQPQH

size: many
J: TRBJ1-5
V: TRBV28
CDR3: ASSVGQGFRQPQH